These T cell receptor beta chains were read from a single sample in a study of graft-versus-host responses after intestinal transplantation. These TCRs' antigens remain unknown. The data were produced by immunoSEQ multiplex PCR, yet TCRdb's version contains in-frame clones alone and is incomplete. The profile shows about 93,000 clones, approximately 95% of them singletons. The source was unstimulated CD8+ T cells sorted from spleen or lymph node cells, collected before intestinal transplant. The receptors come from a human donor who received an intestinal transplant. Both conserved end residues are part of each CDR3. A D gene is named only where the DNA matches it firmly. Rows may omit the clone size; those that give it use once, few, many or a size class.

V,size,D,length,J,DNA,CDR3
TRBV28,-,-,16,TRBJ2-6,TGTGCCAGCAGTTTACGACAGAACTCTGGGGCCAACGTCCTGACTTTC,CASSLRQNSGANVLTF
TRBV7-9,-,TRBD1,13,TRBJ2-7,TGTGCCAGCAGCGCACGACAGGGGTACGAGCAGTACTTC,CASSARQGYEQYF
TRBV27,-,-,13,TRBJ2-7,TGTGCCAGCAGTTTATTTCAGGGCTACGAGCAGTACTTC,CASSLFQGYEQYF
TRBV9,once,TRBD1,16,TRBJ1-3,TGTGCCAGCAGCGGAGAGGGACAGGGTAGTGGAAACACCATATATTTT,CASSGEGQGSGNTIYF
TRBV10-1,-,-,14,TRBJ2-7,TGCGCCAGCAGGCGGGCGGGGTGGGGATACGAGCAGTACTTC,CASRRAGWGYEQYF
TRBV19,few,-,14,TRBJ1-1,TGTGCCAGTAGTATGATGCTTGCGATCACTGAAGCTTTCTTT,CASSMMLAITEAFF
TRBV27,once,-,14,TRBJ1-5,TGTGCCAGCGGAAGTGGACAGTATGGTTTGCCCCAGCATTTT,CASGSGQYGLPQHF
TRBV19,-,TRBD2,16,TRBJ2-1,TGTGCCAGTAGTATAGTAGGCGGGAGGGGACACAATGAGCAGTTCTTC,CASSIVGGRGHNEQFF
TRBV10-1,-,TRBD2,16,TRBJ2-5,TGCGCCAGGAACGGGACCGCCGGCGGGAGTGTGGAGACCCAGTACTTC,CARNGTAGGSVETQYF
TRBV5-6,-,-,14,TRBJ1-2,TGTGCCAGCACCCTGGGGGGATCGAACTATGGCTACACCTTC,CASTLGGSNYGYTF
TRBV28,-,TRBD1,18,TRBJ2-7,TGTGCCAGCAGACAGGACAGGGTAACCTCCACCTCCTCCTACGAGCAGTACTTC,CASRQDRVTSTSSYEQYF
TRBV7-9,-,-,15,TRBJ1-2,TGTGCCAGCAGCTTTGGCGCAGGGGTCAACTATGGCTACACCTTC,CASSFGAGVNYGYTF
TRBV9,-,-,15,TRBJ1-2,TGTGCCAGCAGCGTAGAGGAGTTAGCTAACTATGGCTACACCTTC,CASSVEELANYGYTF
TRBV5-6,-,-,13,TRBJ2-7,TGTGCCAGCAGCTTGGCTCAGGGGGGCGAGCAGTACTTC,CASSLAQGGEQYF
TRBV6-1,-,-,13,TRBJ1-5,TGTGCCAGCGCAACAGGGTACAATCAGCCCCAGCATTTT,CASATGYNQPQHF
TRBV19,few,-,16,TRBJ1-4,TGTGCCAGTAGTATCTGGACAGCTACAACTAATGAAAAACTGTTTTTT,CASSIWTATTNEKLFF
TRBV5-1,-,-,14,TRBJ1-1,TGCGCCAGCAGCTTGGTGGGAGGGAACACTGAAGCTTTCTTT,CASSLVGGNTEAFF
TRBV7-7,-,-,15,TRBJ2-5,TGTGCCAGCAGCTTTGGGAGTAGTGTCGTTGAGACCCAGTACTTC,CASSFGSSVVETQYF
TRBV27,-,TRBD2,15,TRBJ2-7,TGTGCCAGCAGGGAGACTAGCGGGATCTTCTACGAGCAGTACTTC,CASRETSGIFYEQYF
TRBV19,-,-,15,TRBJ1-4,TGTGCCAGTAGTATCTGGGGCGGAGCTAATGAAAAACTGTTTTTT,CASSIWGGANEKLFF
TRBV11-2,once,-,15,TRBJ2-7,TGTGCCAGCAGTCTCAGGGCTACCCCGTCCTACGAGCAGTACTTC,CASSLRATPSYEQYF
TRBV5-1,-,-,15,TRBJ1-1,TGCGCCAGCAGCTTAGCGGCAGCCGAGAACACTGAAGCTTTCTTT,CASSLAAAENTEAFF
TRBV9,-,-,14,TRBJ1-3,TGTGCCAGCAGCGGGAGGGTACCCGGAAACACCATATATTTT,CASSGRVPGNTIYF
TRBV5-6,-,-,15,TRBJ2-1,TGTGCCAGCAGCTCTACCCGTCTGGCCTACAATGAGCAGTTCTTC,CASSSTRLAYNEQFF
TRBV19,-,TRBD2,13,TRBJ2-7,TGTGCCAGTAGTTTTTCGGGGGGGGACGAGCAGTACTTC,CASSFSGGDEQYF
TRBV9,-,-,15,TRBJ2-3,TGTGCCAGCAGGAACGGACCGGACTCCACAGATACGCAGTATTTT,CASRNGPDSTDTQYF
TRBV7-9,-,-,15,TRBJ2-1,TGTGCCAGCAGCTTATCCTTGGGGAGGCACAATGAGCAGTTCTTC,CASSLSLGRHNEQFF
TRBV13,-,-,17,TRBJ2-3,TGTGCCAGCAGCTTACGGGCAGGGGAAGTTGGCACAGATACGCAGTATTTT,CASSLRAGEVGTDTQYF
TRBV29-1,-,-,12,TRBJ2-7,TGCAGCGAAGGGGTAGGCGACTACGAGCAGTACTTC,CSEGVGDYEQYF
TRBV4-1,-,TRBD2,18,TRBJ2-7,TGCGCCAGCAGCCAAGTTTTCACGGCGGGAGCGGAAGCCTACGAGCAGTACTTC,CASSQVFTAGAEAYEQYF
TRBV25-1,-,TRBD1,16,TRBJ1-6,TGTGCCAGCAGAGAGCTCGACAGGGGTATCAATTCACCCCTCCACTTT,CASRELDRGINSPLHF
TRBV9,once,TRBD2,13,TRBJ2-2,TGTGCCAGCAGTGGGGCTAGCGGAGGGGAGCTGTTTTTT,CASSGASGGELFF
TRBV4-3,once,-,15,TRBJ1-2,TGCGCCAGCAGCCAAGACCTGGGGCTTAACTATGGCTACACCTTC,CASSQDLGLNYGYTF
TRBV28,-,TRBD2,17,TRBJ2-2,TGTGCCAGCAGTTTATCGCTAGCGGGCTTGGGCACCGGGGAGCTGTTTTTT,CASSLSLAGLGTGELFF
TRBV5-4,-,TRBD1,14,TRBJ1-4,TGTGCCAGCAGCTTGGGGCAGGGGGTTGAAAAACTGTTTTTT,CASSLGQGVEKLFF
TRBV4-1,-,-,15,TRBJ2-7,TGCGCCAGCAGCCAACCCGGACTATTCTCCTACGAGCAGTACTTC,CASSQPGLFSYEQYF
TRBV27,-,-,17,TRBJ2-7,TGTGCCAGCAGTTTATCCGGACGGGGTCCTCCATTTGACGAGCAGTACTTC,CASSLSGRGPPFDEQYF
TRBV28,once,-,13,TRBJ2-2,TGTGCCAGCAACGGGGGAGGCACCGGGGAGCTGTTTTTT,CASNGGGTGELFF